Listed below are T cell receptor beta chains from one sample, sequenced in a study of T cell responses to AZD1222 COVID-19 vaccine. The table came from immunoSEQ multiplex PCR; TCRdb's copy has only in-frame clones and leaves some out. This sample has roughly 190,000 clones, with 85% to 95% found just once. Sequenced material: peripheral blood, taken on day 0 of AZD1222 vaccination. These receptors came from an adult in good health. CDR3s include the opening cysteine and the closing phenylalanine or tryptophan. Fields, in order: clone size, V gene, D gene, J gene, CDR3 protein, CDR3 DNA. A D gene is named only where the DNA matches it firmly. Size values are once, few and many counts, or a class for expanded clones, and some rows have none.

>.|TRBV10-3|.|TRBJ1-1
CAISESMGGTEAFF
TGTGCCATCAGTGAGTCGATGGGGGGGACTGAAGCTTTCTTT
>.|TRBV28|TRBD2|TRBJ2-1
CASSPLGGGALSYNEQFF
TGTGCCAGCAGTCCGCTGGGCGGGGGGGCTCTGTCCTACAATGAGCAGTTCTTC
>.|TRBV2|TRBD1|TRBJ1-5
CASSPDRGQGQPQHF
TGTGCCAGCAGTCCGGACAGGGGGCAGGGTCAGCCCCAGCATTTT
>.|TRBV7-8|.|TRBJ1-1
CASSLASRAMAFF
TGTGCCAGCAGCTTAGCGAGCAGGGCGATGGCTTTCTTT
>once|TRBV5-5|.|TRBJ2-7
CASIIGKEQYF
TGTGCCAGCATAATAGGGAAAGAGCAGTACTTC
>.|TRBV4-2|.|TRBJ2-3
CASSSGGGPTDTQYF
TGTGCCAGCAGTAGTGGAGGGGGGCCCACAGATACGCAGTATTTT
>few|TRBV19|.|TRBJ2-7
CASSADSYEQYF
TGTGCCAGTAGTGCTGACTCCTACGAGCAGTACTTC
>.|TRBV30|.|TRBJ1-2
CAWRQILLYGYTF
TGTGCCTGGAGACAGATTCTTCTTTATGGCTACACCTTC
>.|TRBV7-9|.|TRBJ1-6
CASSLDRSSYNSPLHF
TGTGCCAGCAGCTTAGACAGGAGCTCCTATAATTCACCCCTCCACTTT
>.|TRBV19|.|TRBJ1-6
CASTGGGSYNSPLHF
TGTGCCAGTACGGGGGGAGGCTCCTATAATTCACCCCTCCACTTT
>.|TRBV12-5|.|TRBJ2-2
CASGLKTGNTGELFF
TGTGCTAGTGGTTTGAAGACAGGGAACACCGGGGAGCTGTTTTTT
>.|TRBV5-8|TRBD1|TRBJ2-1
CASSLTGLSGNEQFF
TGTGCCAGCAGCCTGACAGGGTTAAGTGGCAATGAGCAGTTCTTC
>.|TRBV12-3/TRBV12-4|.|TRBJ1-4
CASSLQGGEKLFF
TGTGCCAGCAGTTTACAGGGTGGTGAAAAACTGTTTTTT
>few|TRBV3-1/TRBV3-2|.|TRBJ2-7
CASSQGYAGLGWF
TGTGCCAGCAGCCAAGGATACGCAGGGTTAGGGTGGTTC
>.|TRBV7-9|TRBD1|TRBJ2-7
CASSPAGGFYEQYF
TGTGCCAGCAGCCCCGCAGGGGGCTTCTACGAGCAGTACTTC
>.|TRBV30|TRBD1|TRBJ2-1
CAWSKGGDEQFF
TGTGCCTGGAGTAAAGGGGGCGATGAGCAGTTCTTC
>.|TRBV5-4|.|TRBJ2-3
CASSLGQRRTDTQYF
TGTGCCAGCAGCTTGGGACAGCGACGCACAGATACGCAGTATTTT
>.|TRBV9|.|TRBJ2-2
CASLDSNTGELFF
TGTGCCAGCCTAGATTCGAACACCGGGGAGCTGTTTTTT
>.|TRBV20-1|.|TRBJ1-1
CSARGYEAFF
TGCAGTGCTAGGGGGTATGAAGCTTTCTTT
>.|TRBV24-1|.|TRBJ1-2
CATSHREGYGYTF
TGTGCCACCAGCCACAGGGAGGGCTATGGCTACACCTTC
>.|TRBV4-3|.|TRBJ1-2
CASSQDLGGYTF
TGCGCCAGCAGCCAAGATCTGGGGGGCTACACCTTC
>.|TRBV28|TRBD1|TRBJ1-2
CASSLSGTGGLYGYTF
TGTGCCAGCAGTTTATCCGGGACAGGGGGCCTCTATGGCTACACCTTC
>.|TRBV7-9|.|TRBJ1-1
CASSFVGAEVADTEAFF
TGTGCCAGCAGCTTCGTGGGGGCTGAAGTGGCGGACACTGAAGCTTTCTTT
>.|TRBV4-1|.|TRBJ1-3
CASSYGLRGPPGNTIYF
TGCGCCAGCAGCTACGGACTTCGGGGGCCCCCGGGAAACACCATATATTTT
>.|TRBV18|.|TRBJ1-1
CASSESEDTEAFF
TGTGCCAGCTCAGAAAGTGAAGACACTGAAGCTTTCTTT
>.|TRBV19|TRBD1|TRBJ1-2
CASNPQGASHGYTF
TGTGCCAGTAACCCACAGGGGGCTAGCCATGGCTACACCTTC
>.|TRBV5-8|.|TRBJ1-1
CASSLSPRTEAFF
TGTGCCAGCAGCTTGTCCCCGAGGACTGAAGCTTTCTTT
>.|TRBV7-2|.|TRBJ2-5
CASSYGTHQLTQYF
TGTGCCAGCAGCTACGGGACCCACCAATTAACCCAGTACTTC
>.|TRBV29-1|.|TRBJ1-1
CSAGRSGVNTEAFF
TGCAGCGCGGGACGGAGTGGGGTGAACACTGAAGCTTTCTTT
>.|TRBV19|.|TRBJ1-2
CASSILLVDPNYGYTF
TGTGCCAGTAGTATACTTCTGGTGGACCCTAACTATGGCTACACCTTC
>few|TRBV9|.|TRBJ1-4
CASSVSGLSEKLFF
TGTGCCAGCAGCGTTTCAGGGCTGTCGGAAAAACTGTTTTTT